This T cell receptor beta chain was sequenced in a study of CD8+ T cells in alopecia areata. Study-level information: Treated patients were given oral tofacitinib, which was dosed at 5 to 10 mg twice daily. Affected scalp percentage gauged treated patients' severity.

In its sample, this clone was seen a few times. The antigen is unknown. Stated treatment: oral pan-JAK inhibitor, 5-10 mg twice daily. Findings and caveats of the study: Normal scalp had lower clonality than lesional scalp, with alopecia totalis/universalis lesions showing this most strongly. Sequence data from scalp samples additionally include resident alphabeta T cells of normal skin.

Germline assignment: CDR1 GTSNPN and CDR2 SVGIG (reference sequence). Trimming at V came to 3 bases and at J to 0 bases, leaving 14 bases not matched to a gene. The length of the CDR3 is 18 residues. It was cDNA, reverse transcribed from extracted RNA, that served as the sequencing template. Generated by immunoSEQ multiplex PCR, the TCRdb table keeps only in-frame clones and is missing some. In the table there are roughly 280,000 clones, 50% to 75% of which are singletons. The V gene is TRBV30, the J gene TRBJ1-5; 7 positions match TRBD1. The TCR originated in a human donor with alopecia areata. The sequencing used CD4+ T cells sorted from blood, collected at week 52, from a patient treated with tofacitinib. The CDR3 spells CAWSPVGQSALSNQPQHF. CDR3 DNA: TGTGCCTGGAGCCCCGTGGGACAGAGCGCACTTAGCAATCAGCCCCAGCATTTT.